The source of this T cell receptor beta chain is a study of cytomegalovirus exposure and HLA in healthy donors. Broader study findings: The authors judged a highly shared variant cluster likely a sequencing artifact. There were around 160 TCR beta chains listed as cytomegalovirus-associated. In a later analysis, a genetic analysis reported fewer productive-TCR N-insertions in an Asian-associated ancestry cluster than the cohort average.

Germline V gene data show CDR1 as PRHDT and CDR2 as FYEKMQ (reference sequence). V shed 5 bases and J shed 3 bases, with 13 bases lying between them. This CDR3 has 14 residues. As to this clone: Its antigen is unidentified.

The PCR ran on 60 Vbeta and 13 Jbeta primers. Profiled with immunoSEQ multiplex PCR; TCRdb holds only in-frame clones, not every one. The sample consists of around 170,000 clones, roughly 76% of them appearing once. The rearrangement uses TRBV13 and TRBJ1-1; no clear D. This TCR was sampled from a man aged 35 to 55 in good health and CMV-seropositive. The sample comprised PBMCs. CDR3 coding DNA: TGTGCCAGCAGCCCCCCCTCCAGGCACACTGAAGCTTTCTTT. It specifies CASSPPSRHTEAFF. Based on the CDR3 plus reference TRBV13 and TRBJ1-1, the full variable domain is AAGVIQSPRHLIKEKRETATLKCYPIPRHDTVYWYQQGPGQDPQFLISFYEKMQSDKGSIPDRFSAQQFSDYHSELNMSSLELGDSALYFCASSPPSRHTEAFFGQGTRLTVV.